These 27 T cell receptor beta chains were sequenced from one sample in a study of blood T cell repertoires in COVID-19. Sequenced by immunoSEQ multiplex PCR; TCRdb stores in-frame clones only, minus some. Here the sample spans approximately 46,000 clones, approximately 87% being singletons. The sequenced sample consisted of peripheral blood. The receptors were gathered from a human donor in a cohort sampled during active COVID-19.

CDR3 nucleotide sequence: TGTGCCAGCAGTGAAGTTACAGGGGGAGGGAACACTGAAGCTTTCTTT. It yields the protein CASSEVTGGGNTEAFF. The V gene is TRBV6-1, the J gene TRBJ1-1, with TRBD1 matching over 8 bases. V shed 1 base, J shed 1 base, and the junction held 5 bases outside the gene matches. The CDR3 runs to 16 residues. Per the germline V gene, CDR1 is MNHNS and CDR2 is SASEGT.

The V call is TRBV4-1, the J call TRBJ1-2; unclear D gene. V gave up 4 bases and J gave up 4 bases, with 16 bases separating them. Germline V gene sequence: CDR1 MGHRA, CDR2 YSYEKL. The CDR3 has 15 amino acids. CDR3 protein: CASSPSSTGSYGYTF. The DNA of the CDR3 is TGCGCCAGCAGCCCGAGCTCTACGGGATCCTATGGCTACACCTTC.

V gene TRBV9 combines with J gene TRBJ1-4; 7 bases match TRBD1. V shed 4 bases, J shed 5 bases, and the junction held 5 bases outside the gene matches. Germline CDR1 reads SGDLS; CDR2 reads YYNGEE. The CDR3 contains 14 residues. Written as DNA, the CDR3 is TGTGCCAGCAGCCTGGGACAGAAGAATGAAAAACTGTTTTTT. Residues: CASSLGQKNEKLFF.

Concerning this clone itself: The sample carries other DNA sequences with the same CDR3. This rearrangement joins TRBV24-1 to TRBJ2-7, with unresolved D. The CDR3 loop spans 11 amino acids. The germline V gene encodes CDR1 KGHDR and CDR2 SFDVKD. The germline V and J ends were trimmed by 4 bases and 3 bases, with 3 bases remaining between them. The CDR3 protein is CATSDSYEQYF. The DNA for the CDR3 is TGTGCCACCAGTGACAGCTACGAGCAGTACTTC.

This chain joins TRBV30 and TRBJ2-5, with D perhaps matching TRBD1 (5 bases). Germline CDR1 is GTSNPN and CDR2 is SVGIG (reference sequence). The length of the CDR3 is 15 residues. V dropped 3 bases and J dropped 3 bases, with 17 bases sitting between them. The CDR3 DNA reads TGTGCCTGGAGCCCCAGGGCGTCTTATGAAGAGACCCAGTACTTC. Amino acids: CAWSPRASYEETQYF.

The gene calls are TRBV28 and TRBJ1-1; 7 bases line up with TRBD1. Trimming took 1 base from V and 5 from J; bases not matched to a gene: 4. CDR1 is MDHEN and CDR2 is SYDVKM in the germline V gene. The CDR3 has 14 amino acids. The CDR3 spells CASSLLRGRTEAFF. Here the CDR3 DNA reads TGTGCCAGCAGTTTATTGAGGGGGCGGACTGAAGCTTTCTTT.

The CDR3 region has the DNA TGCGCCAGCAGCCAAGGACAGGCCCTGAGGGAAGCTTTCTTT. Translating it yields CASSQGQALREAFF. The V gene is TRBV4-1, the J gene TRBJ1-1; D is perhaps TRBD1 (6 bases). Trimming removed 1 base from V and 8 bases from J, with 14 bases in between. Germline lookup yields CDR1 MGHRA and CDR2 YSYEKL. The CDR3 consists of 14 residues.

The chain carries TRBV5-8 and TRBJ2-7, with 10 bases aligning to TRBD2. Germline loops: CDR1 SGHTS, CDR2 YDEGEE. The CDR3 is 14 amino acids. J was trimmed by 4 bases and V by 5 bases; bases with no gene match: 6. In nucleotides, the CDR3 is TGTGCCAGCAGGCGGGCTAGCGGGGGATACGAGCAGTACTTC. Amino acid sequence: CASRRASGGYEQYF.

The chain links TRBV6-6 to TRBJ1-6, with D possibly matching TRBD1 (5 bases). The germline CDR1 and CDR2 sequences are MNHNY and SVGAGI (reference sequence). Trimming pared 7 bases from V and 8 bases from J, leaving 9 bases between. The CDR3 contains 12 residues. This CDR3 is CASTRADSPLHF. In DNA form, the CDR3 reads TGTGCCAGCACCAGGGCAGATTCACCCCTCCACTTT.

The chain couples TRBV19 to TRBJ1-1; the D gene is possibly TRBD1 (6 bases). V shed 0 bases and J shed 8 bases, with 16 bases lying between them. CDR3 length: 15 residues. Per the germline V gene, CDR1 is LNHDA and CDR2 is SQIVND (reference sequence). CDR3 protein: CASSIDRPGEKEAFF. Here the CDR3 DNA reads TGTGCCAGTAGTATAGATCGCCCAGGGGAGAAGGAAGCTTTCTTT.

Judged by abundance, this clone is medium-sized (0.01 to 0.1%). The chain links TRBV2 to TRBJ2-2; 9 nucleotides agree with TRBD1. This CDR3 has 15 amino acids. Per the germline V gene, CDR1 is SNHLY and CDR2 is FYNNEI. The V segment lost 6 bases and the J segment 7 bases; nucleotides outside the gene matches: 9. For the CDR3, the DNA is TGTGCCAGCAGCCTAATGGGACAGGGTATCGGGGAGCTGTTTTTT. Protein sequence: CASSLMGQGIGELFF.

The chain joins TRBV19 to TRBJ2-2; D may be TRBD1 (5 bases). The CDR3 has 14 residues. Trimming removed 3 bases at V and 6 bases at J, with 11 bases between. Per the germline V gene, CDR1 is LNHDA and CDR2 is SQIVND (reference sequence). CDR3 residues: CASSISGAAGELFF. CDR3 in DNA: TGTGCCAGTAGTATTTCTGGGGCCGCCGGGGAGCTGTTTTTT.

J is TRBJ1-2 and V is TRBV30; D is uncertain. CDR1 and CDR2 from the germline V gene are GTSNPN and SVGIG (reference sequence). The V end was cut by 2 bases, the J end by 2 bases, with 9 bases between. This CDR3 is built from 13 residues. The CDR3 region is CAWSIAANYGYTF. The DNA of the CDR3 is TGTGCCTGGAGTATCGCGGCGAACTATGGCTACACCTTC.

The gene calls are TRBV6-2 or TRBV6-3 and TRBJ2-7; D possibly corresponds to TRBD1 (6 bases). Germline values: CDR1 MNHEY, CDR2 SVGEGT. The length of the CDR3 is 15 residues. Deletions cut 0 bases from V and 5 bases from J, with 14 bases between. The DNA of the CDR3 is TGTGCCAGCAGTTACTCGTTCACAGGGTCTAACGAGCAGTACTTC. Encoded protein: CASSYSFTGSNEQYF.

The rearrangement joins TRBV25-1 to TRBJ1-4; D remains unclear. Germline CDR1 reads MGHDK; CDR2 reads SYGVNS. The CDR3 totals 14 residues. V lost 6 bases and J lost 5, with 13 bases in between. CDR3 nucleotide sequence: TGTGCCAGCAGGAGAGGAAACCGGAATGAAAAACTGTTTTTT. Translating it yields CASRRGNRNEKLFF.

The chain combines TRBV6-5 with TRBJ1-1, with D perhaps matching TRBD1 (6 bases). The CDR3 runs to 14 residues. CDR1 and CDR2 (germline): MNHEY, SVGAGI. Trimming pared 6 bases from V and 3 bases from J, leaving 14 bases between. CDR3: CASRVKTGYTEAFF. For the CDR3, the DNA is TGTGCCAGCAGGGTTAAAACAGGGTACACTGAAGCTTTCTTT.

The chain recombines TRBV27 with TRBJ1-2; 9 bases are shared with TRBD1. Germline CDR1 reads MNHEY; CDR2 reads SMNVEV (reference sequence). V was clipped by 8 bases and J by 6 bases; unmatched bases: 13. This CDR3 has 15 residues. For the CDR3, the DNA is TGTGCCAGCGATTGGACAGGGGCCCCCGGTGATGGCTACACCTTC. Protein product: CASDWTGAPGDGYTF.

This sequence joins TRBV18 and TRBJ2-7; possible D gene TRBD2, 7 bases. From germline, CDR1 is KGHSH and CDR2 LQKENI. The CDR3 is 12 residues long. V was trimmed by 4 bases and J by 6 bases, leaving 10 bases between them. The CDR3: CASSRGGGEQYF. The CDR3 coding sequence is TGTGCCAGCTCACGGGGAGGGGGCGAGCAGTACTTC. The complete variable domain, with remaining parts taken from reference TRBV18 and TRBJ2-7, reads NAGVMQNPRHLVRRRGQEARLRCSPMKGHSHVYWYRQLPEEGLKFMVYLQKENIIDESGMPKERFSAEFPKEGPSILRIQQVVRGDSAAYFCASSRGGGEQYFGPGTRLTVT.

This clone was seen a single time. This chain joins TRBV6-4 and TRBJ1-1; no definite D call. V was shortened by 6 bases and J by 0 bases, with 11 bases between the two germline ends. From germline, CDR1 is MRHNA and CDR2 SNTAGT. The length of the CDR3 is 14 residues. CDR3 residues: CASSLTELNTEAFF. The CDR3 coding sequence is TGTGCCAGCAGCTTAACAGAGCTGAACACTGAAGCTTTCTTT.

This chain joins TRBV12-5 and TRBJ1-2, with D possibly being TRBD1 (6 bases). The CDR3 totals 14 residues. The germline V and J ends were trimmed by 1 base and 7 bases, with 13 bases remaining between them. Germline CDR1 reads LGHNT; CDR2 reads FRNRAP. The CDR3 coding sequence is TGTGCTAGTGGTTTGGGCGGGGGGCATAGTGGCTACACCTTC. Encoded protein: CASGLGGGHSGYTF.

CDR3 amino acids: CASNLGTGIYNSPLHF. The CDR3 nucleotides are TGTGCCAGCAACCTCGGGACAGGGATTTATAATTCACCCCTCCACTTT. The chain joins TRBV27 to TRBJ1-6; TRBD1 matches 9 bases. Germline-derived CDR1 and CDR2 are MNHEY and SMNVEV (reference sequence). V shed 7 bases, J shed 4 bases, and the junction held 8 bases outside the gene matches. The CDR3 loop spans 16 amino acids.

The chain is built from TRBV7-2 and TRBJ2-2; 8 bases fit TRBD1. This CDR3 spans 15 amino acids. CDR1 is SGHTA and CDR2 is FQGNSA in the germline V gene. V shed 4 bases, J shed 7 bases, and the junction held 8 bases outside the gene matches. CDR3 protein: CASSSRTGTIGELFF. DNA of the CDR3: TGTGCCAGCAGCTCCCGGACAGGGACGATCGGGGAGCTGTTTTTT.

V is TRBV6-1 and J is TRBJ1-4, with 12 bases aligning to TRBD1. Germline V gene lookup returns CDR1 MNHNS and CDR2 SASEGT. The V gene end was trimmed by 4 bases and the J gene end by 10 bases; junction bases not matched to a gene: 10. The CDR3 has 16 amino acids. CDR3 sequence reads: CASSGGTGGKQVKLFF. The CDR3 DNA sequence: TGTGCCAGCAGTGGCGGGACAGGGGGCAAACAAGTAAAACTGTTTTTT.

The rearrangement links TRBV28 to TRBJ1-2; D is perhaps TRBD1 (6 bases). CDR1 MDHEN and CDR2 SYDVKM come from the germline V gene. Between the trimmed V and J ends, which lost 6 bases and 1 base, there was a span of 12 bases. This CDR3 region has 14 residues. The CDR3 loop reads CASSTGPINYGYTF. The CDR3 coding sequence is TGTGCCAGCAGCACAGGGCCAATTAACTATGGCTACACCTTC.

The V and J genes are TRBV7-2 and TRBJ2-3; 7 bases are a match to TRBD2. The CDR3 has 15 residues. Germline values: CDR1 SGHTA, CDR2 FQGNSA. V lost 1 base, J lost 2 bases, and 3 bases stayed unmatched. CDR3 sequence: CASSLGGGTTDTQYF. For the CDR3, the DNA is TGTGCCAGCAGCTTAGGGGGGGGGACCACAGATACGCAGTATTTT. Looking up the rest from reference TRBV7-2 and TRBJ2-3 gives the full variable domain: GAGVSQSPSNKVTEKGKDVELRCDPISGHTALYWYRQSLGQGLEFLIYFQGNSAPDKSGLPSDRFSAERTGGSVSTLTIQRTQQEDSAVYLCASSLGGGTTDTQYFGPGTRLTVL.

This chain joins TRBV6-4 and TRBJ1-1; D not certain. Looked up from germline, CDR1 is MRHNA and CDR2 is SNTAGT. CDR3 length equals 15 residues. Trimming removed 3 bases from V and 11 bases from J, with 22 bases in between. CDR3 sequence reads: CASSEEFSSFTGAFF. DNA of the CDR3: TGTGCCAGCAGTGAGGAGTTCTCTAGCTTTACGGGGGCTTTCTTT.

This clone was observed a few times. The CDR3 DNA reads TGTGCCAGCAGCCCCGACGGGGTCGAGACGGCTGGGGAGCTGTTTTTT. Translated: CASSPDGVETAGELFF. The J gene is TRBJ2-2, the V gene TRBV9; D is perhaps TRBD2 (5 bases). The germline V gene encodes CDR1 SGDLS and CDR2 YYNGEE. This CDR3 spans 16 amino acids. Trimming left V 4 bases short and J 8 bases short, with 21 bases between.